The next 14 T cell receptor beta chains were all read from a single sample in a study of cytomegalovirus exposure and HLA in healthy donors. Primers for the PCR totalled 60 Vbeta and 13 Jbeta. The repertoire was sequenced with immunoSEQ multiplex PCR; TCRdb's copy has only in-frame clones and lacks some. The specimen's table records some 140,000 clones. Input material: PBMCs. The receptors come from a middle-aged woman in good health and CMV-seronegative.

The chain has TRBV2 and TRBJ2-2; D not resolved. The CDR3 has 11 amino acids. Deletions cut 6 bases from V and 6 bases from J, with 5 bases between. In germline, CDR1 is SNHLY, CDR2 FYNNEI. The CDR3 bases are TGTGCCAGCAGCCTCCCCGGGGAGCTGTTTTTT. It yields the protein CASSLPGELFF. The whole variable domain, remainder taken from reference TRBV2 and TRBJ2-2, is EPEVTQTPSHQVTQMGQEVILRCVPISNHLYFYWYRQILGQKVEFLVSFYNNEISEKSEIFDDQFSVERPDGSNFTLKIRSTKLEDSAMYFCASSLPGELFFGEGSRLTVL.

V is TRBV28 and J is TRBJ2-5; D gene uncertain. With 2 bases removed from V and 1 base from J, the gap between germline ends came to 8 bases. Germline CDR1 reads MDHEN; CDR2 reads SYDVKM. This CDR3 is 14 amino acids long. The CDR3 protein is CASSLHGSQETQYF. Here the CDR3 DNA reads TGTGCCAGCAGTTTACACGGGTCCCAAGAGACCCAGTACTTC.

The genes are TRBV2 and TRBJ1-1; no clear D gene. V dropped 6 bases and J dropped 2 bases, with 22 bases sitting between them. The germline V gene has CDR1 SNHLY and CDR2 FYNNEI. The CDR3 totals 17 residues. DNA for the CDR3: TGTGCCAGCAGCTCCTTAGGGCAGGTCGGGGAAAACACTGAAGCTTTCTTT. Its protein product is CASSSLGQVGENTEAFF.

The genes are TRBV18 and TRBJ2-6; no clear D. Per germline, CDR1 KGHSH and CDR2 LQKENI. This CDR3 comprises 15 residues. Trimming pared 3 bases from V and 4 bases from J, leaving 10 bases between. CDR3 loop: CASSPALIGANVLTF. Written as DNA, the CDR3 is TGTGCCAGCTCACCCGCGTTGATCGGGGCCAACGTCCTGACTTTC.

The chain employs TRBV10-3 and TRBJ2-2; no firm D call. The CDR3 totals 13 residues. V was trimmed by 2 bases and J by 6 bases, leaving 7 bases between them. Germline CDR1 reads ENHRY; CDR2 reads SYGVKD. This CDR3 is CAISEMAPGELFF. The CDR3 bases are TGTGCCATCAGTGAGATGGCACCCGGGGAGCTGTTTTTT.

The chain joins TRBV4-1 to TRBJ2-3, with 8 bases lining up with TRBD2. V lost 0 bases to trimming and J lost 0 bases; unmatched junction nucleotides: 8. Germline CDR1 MGHRA, CDR2 YSYEKL. The CDR3 runs 18 residues. CDR3 nucleotides: TGCGCCAGCAGCCAAGATTTCGGGGGGGCCGCAAGCACAGATACGCAGTATTTT. It codes for CASSQDFGGAASTDTQYF.

The chain links TRBV7-6 to TRBJ1-5; D remains ambiguous. The germline gives CDR1 SGHVS, CDR2 FNYEAQ. V lost 2 bases and J lost 0, with 11 bases in between. The CDR3 consists of 16 residues. The CDR3 coding sequence is TGTGCCAGCAGCTTAATGGCGGCAAGTAGCAATCAGCCCCAGCATTTT. Protein product: CASSLMAASSNQPQHF.

The chain has TRBV18 and TRBJ1-1; TRBD1 matches at 12 bases. J lost 5 bases, V lost 6 bases, and 7 bases had no gene match. Germline CDR1 and CDR2: KGHSH and LQKENI. The CDR3 has 15 amino acids. In DNA, the CDR3 is TGTGCCAGCTCCCCCGGGACAGGGGGCCAAACTGAAGCTTTCTTT. Its protein product is CASSPGTGGQTEAFF.

The gene calls are TRBV5-1 and TRBJ2-5, with D possibly being TRBD1 (5 bases). The CDR3 is 15 amino acids. Germline CDR1 is SGHRS and CDR2 is YFSETQ. V was clipped by 3 bases and J by 5 bases, with 17 bases between them. CDR3 DNA: TGCGCCAGCAGCTCCCCCAGGGCGCTTGGGGAGACCCAGTACTTC. Encoded protein: CASSSPRALGETQYF.

The chain links TRBV7-2 to TRBJ1-5; 9 nucleotides match TRBD1. V was clipped by 5 bases and J by 1 base; unmatched bases: 0. Germline assignment: CDR1 SGHTA and CDR2 FQGNSA. This CDR3 is built from 14 residues. CDR3 loop: CASSGQGSNQPQHF. In DNA, the CDR3 is TGTGCCAGCAGCGGACAGGGGAGCAATCAGCCCCAGCATTTT.

This chain joins TRBV7-2 and TRBJ2-7; TRBD1 is a possible D gene (6 bases). V was clipped by 1 base and J by 4 bases, with 14 bases between them. The V gene's germline CDR1 is SGHTA and CDR2 FQGNSA. This CDR3 is built from 15 residues. The CDR3 DNA follows: TGTGCCAGCAGCTTAGTGGCAGGGGCCCCTTACGAGCAGTACGTC. Protein sequence: CASSLVAGAPYEQYV.

The rearrangement joins TRBV5-1 to TRBJ2-1; the match to TRBD2 covers 9 bases. CDR1 and CDR2 (germline): SGHRS, YFSETQ. The CDR3 totals 15 residues. The trim removed 0 bases at V and 5 bases at J, leaving 3 bases unmatched. The CDR3 sequence is CASSLGAGGNNEQFF. DNA of the CDR3: TGCGCCAGCAGCTTGGGGGCGGGGGGGAACAATGAGCAGTTCTTC.

J is TRBJ1-1 and V is TRBV10-3; a weak D match, TRBD1 (5 bases). The V gene's germline CDR1 is ENHRY and CDR2 SYGVKD. This CDR3 comprises 15 residues. V lost 4 bases and J lost 3, with 15 bases in between. The CDR3 region has the DNA TGTGCCATCAGTGGGGCAGGCCGGGGGGACACTGAAGCTTTCTTT. It specifies CAISGAGRGDTEAFF.

The rearrangement joins TRBV5-4 to TRBJ2-2, with 8 nucleotides matching TRBD2. The junction had 3 bases not matched to a gene; V was cut back by 1 base and J by 4 bases. Germline values: CDR1 SGHNT, CDR2 YYREEE (reference sequence). The CDR3 runs 15 residues. This chain's CDR3 is CASSLRTSSTGELFF. The CDR3, as DNA: TGTGCCAGCAGCTTGCGGACTAGCAGCACCGGGGAGCTGTTTTTT.